This T cell receptor beta chain was recovered during a study of T cell responses to AZD1222 COVID-19 vaccine. Study outcomes and limitations: Spike was spanned by vaccine-associated CD4 TCRs, with dominance at 160-218 and 743-854. Just a handful of AZD1222 recipients tested seropositive at baseline. Sampled repertoires all dated from after the peak T cell response. The donor group comprised mostly white British people and more females; the analysis possibly underestimated clonal diversity.

Trimming pared 2 bases from V and 5 bases from J, leaving 4 bases between. The CDR3 is 12 residues long. CDR1 and CDR2 from the germline V gene are SGHNT and YENEEA. As concerns this clone: Antigen specificity is unknown.

The table came from immunoSEQ multiplex PCR; TCRdb's copy has only in-frame clones and leaves some out. This sample has 150,000 or so clones, with roughly 90% found just once. The starting material was peripheral blood, obtained on day 0 of AZD1222 vaccination. The source of this sequence is an adult in good health. The genes are TRBV11-3 and TRBJ2-1; no clear D gene. Written as DNA, the CDR3 is TGTGCCAGCAGCTTACAGAACAATGAGCAGTTCTTC. This codes for CASSLQNNEQFF.